A single sample gave rise to the 11 T cell receptor beta chains below, sequenced in a study of shared clonotypes between healthy human individuals. Repertoires were generated with immunoSEQ multiplex PCR, while TCRdb's copy carries only in-frame clones and drops some. The table records approximately 620,000 clones, roughly 97% of them present only once. The sample was naive CD4+ T cells sorted from blood. This sample's subset: CD45RA+ positively selected. These receptors all stem from a woman between 25 and 40 years old in good health.

The genes are TRBV13 and TRBJ1-2; D not certain. The ends were cut back, 3 bases at V and 5 bases at J, with 16 bases in the middle. CDR3 size: 15 residues. The germline CDR1 and CDR2 sequences are PRHDT and FYEKMQ (reference sequence). The CDR3 spells CASSFSLIRVYGYTF. CDR3 nucleotides: TGTGCCAGCAGCTTCAGTCTTATAAGGGTATATGGCTACACCTTC.

V and J are TRBV18 and TRBJ2-1, with 11 bases lining up with TRBD2. The ends lost 5 bases at V and 7 bases at J; junction bases unmatched: 7. The CDR3 has 15 amino acids. Germline values: CDR1 KGHSH, CDR2 LQKENI. The CDR3 protein is CASSTRLAGGNEQFF. The CDR3 nucleotides are TGTGCCAGCTCAACCCGGCTAGCGGGAGGAAATGAGCAGTTCTTC.

The chain recombines TRBV6-5 with TRBJ2-1, with 7 bases identical to TRBD1. Trimming cost V 2 bases and J 7 bases; bases outside gene matches: 5. The CDR3 extends over 14 amino acids. Germline CDR1 and CDR2: MNHEY and SVGAGI. CDR3: CASSYPTGTNEQFF. In DNA, the CDR3 is TGTGCCAGCAGTTACCCGACAGGGACGAATGAGCAGTTCTTC.

V usage is TRBV5-8 and J usage is TRBJ2-3; D possibly corresponds to TRBD2 (5 bases). CDR3 length equals 15 residues. CDR1 SGHTS and CDR2 YDEGEE come from the germline V gene. V was cut by 0 bases and J by 2 bases, with 10 bases left in between. The CDR3 loop is CASSLGGLVTDTQYF. The CDR3 DNA reads TGTGCCAGCAGCTTGGGTGGACTCGTCACAGATACGCAGTATTTT.

In nucleotides, the CDR3 is TGTGCCAGCAGTTCCATTAGCGGGAGCTCCTACGAGCAGTACTTC. This sequence encodes CASSSISGSSYEQYF. The gene calls are TRBV6-5 and TRBJ2-7, with 9 nucleotides matching TRBD2. This CDR3 is built from 15 residues. Per germline, CDR1 MNHEY and CDR2 SVGAGI. V was clipped by 4 bases and J by 0 bases; unmatched bases: 4.

V and J are TRBV11-2 and TRBJ2-5; D unclear. CDR3 length equals 11 residues. V was pared by 5 bases and J by 8 bases, with 9 bases between. The germline CDR1 and CDR2 sequences are SGHAT and FQNNGV. CDR3 DNA: TGTGCCAGCAGCACCCGAGCAACCCAGTACTTC. Translation: CASSTRATQYF.

The CDR3 DNA is TGTGCCAGCTCGACGGACAGACTCTCTGGGGCCAACGTCCTGACTTTC. Translated: CASSTDRLSGANVLTF. This chain connects TRBV18 to TRBJ2-6; weak D call: TRBD1 (6 bases). The CDR3 is 16 residues long. Trimming took 6 bases from V and 0 from J, leaving 12 bases between them. Germline-derived CDR1 and CDR2 are KGHSH and LQKENI.

The chain is built from TRBV19 and TRBJ2-1, with 9 nucleotides matching TRBD2. Trimming removed 1 base from V and 4 bases from J; junction bases left unmatched: 2. The CDR3 contains 15 residues. Germline CDR1 LNHDA, CDR2 SQIVND (reference sequence). The CDR3 sequence is CASSIATSGYNEQFF. The CDR3 DNA reads as TGTGCCAGTAGTATAGCAACTAGCGGGTACAATGAGCAGTTCTTC.

This sequence joins TRBV19 and TRBJ2-1; D gene unclear. The V gene lost 5 bases and the J gene lost 0 bases, with 11 bases spanning the gap. The V gene's germline CDR1 is LNHDA and CDR2 SQIVND (reference sequence). The CDR3 contains 15 residues. The CDR3 loop reads CASSLQMSSYNEQFF. The CDR3 nucleotides read TGTGCCAGTAGTCTACAGATGAGCTCCTACAATGAGCAGTTCTTC.

Concerning this clone itself: Other nucleotide sequences from this sample produce the same CDR3. The chain joins TRBV2 to TRBJ2-7; D is undetermined. The germline V and J ends were trimmed by 1 base and 4 bases, with 2 bases remaining between them. The CDR3 extends over 11 amino acids. Germline CDR1 SNHLY, CDR2 FYNNEI. The CDR3 nucleotides are TGTGCCAGCAGTGAAGAGTACGAGCAGTACTTC. Translation gives CASSEEYEQYF.

The rearrangement links TRBV7-9 to TRBJ2-2; 10 bases align to TRBD2. The V and J ends lost 2 bases and 4 bases, in that order; junction bases with no gene match: 7. CDR3 size: 17 residues. From germline, CDR1 is SEHNR and CDR2 FQNEAQ (reference sequence). CDR3 DNA: TGTGCCAGCAGCTTAAATCTAGCGGGAGCAATCACCGGGGAGCTGTTTTTT. Encoded protein: CASSLNLAGAITGELFF.